This T cell receptor (beta chain) was obtained from a study of CD8+CD57+ T cells in acquired aplastic anemia. Whole-study context: On average, sorted CD4+ and CD8+ cells gave roughly 3 ug of DNA.

Whole-study results and caveats: Patients and healthy controls showed no significant CD8+ Simpson's diversity difference.

Trimming removed 5 bases at V and 6 bases at J, with 8 bases between. This CDR3 region has 13 residues. This clonotype showed up many times. Its target is unknown. It was genomic DNA that served as the template for profiling TCR beta VDJ and CDR3. TCRdb re-derived calls from the reads in MiXCR, one entry per CDR3 protein. The sample lists 400,000 to 450,000 distinct CDR3 sequences; under 80% were seen once. This clonotype was sampled from a human donor in good health, serving as a control. V gene TRBV12-3 or TRBV12-4 combines with J gene TRBJ1-6; D gene unclear. Sample: sorted CD4+, CD8+, or CD8+CD57+ T cells (not recorded which) from PBMCs. CDR3 DNA: TGTGCCAGCAGTGGGCGGATTAATTCACCCCTCCACTTT. This translates into CASSGRINSPLHF.